A single sample is the source of the 17 T cell receptor beta chains below, sequenced in a study of molecular identifiers for immune sequencing clone quantification. TCRdb re-analysed the PCR reads in MiXCR, keeping a single row per CDR3 protein. The table records under 350,000 distinct CDR3 sequences, 24% of them present only once. Sequencing was performed on naive CD8+ T cells from blood, with Jurkat cell RNA spiked in. Subset: FACS-sorted CD8+CD4-CCR7+CD45RA+ naive T cells. Receptors were obtained from a human donor in good health. Some libraries in this study had Jurkat cell RNA spiked in.

In this sample, this clonotype turned up a few times. This chain links TRBV29-1 with TRBJ2-2; 9 bases align to TRBD2. The germline CDR1 and CDR2 sequences are SQVTM and ANQGSEA. The CDR3 runs to 15 residues. V was pared by 6 bases and J by 3 bases, with 8 bases of the junction left unmatched. CDR3 loop: CSVLWREGHTGELFF. As DNA, the CDR3 is TGCAGCGTGCTTTGGCGGGAGGGCCACACCGGGGAGCTGTTTTTT.

This clonotype was found many times. V is TRBV5-4 and J is TRBJ2-7, with unresolved D. Germline CDR1 is SGHNT and CDR2 is YYREEE (reference sequence). The CDR3 extends over 11 amino acids. Trimming stripped 3 bases from V and 7 bases from J, with 8 bases between. The CDR3 region is CASSYGKEQYF. The CDR3 nucleotides read TGTGCCAGCAGCTATGGTAAGGAGCAGTACTTC.

This chain connects TRBV7-9 to TRBJ2-5, with 8 bases that match TRBD1. The germline V gene has CDR1 SEHNR and CDR2 FQNEAQ (reference sequence). The CDR3 contains 15 residues. V shed 4 bases, J shed 4 bases, and the junction held 8 bases outside the gene matches. CDR3 nucleotide sequence: TGTGCCAGCAGCTGGGGACAGGAGGCTGTAGAGACCCAGTACTTC. Its protein product is CASSWGQEAVETQYF.

Written as DNA, the CDR3 is TGTGCCAGTAGTATAGATGCTGCAGGACGGTACGAGCAGTACTTC. Protein sequence: CASSIDAAGRYEQYF. The J gene is TRBJ2-7, the V gene TRBV19; D is unresolved. Germline CDR1 LNHDA, CDR2 SQIVND (reference sequence). The CDR3 has 15 residues. V was pared by 0 bases and J by 4 bases, with 13 bases between.

Ten or more counts support this clonotype. The chain combines TRBV7-6 with TRBJ1-1; possible D gene TRBD1, 6 bases. This CDR3 region has 14 residues. From germline, CDR1 is SGHVS and CDR2 FNYEAQ. Trimming cost V 5 bases and J 0 bases, with 10 bases left between them. The CDR3: CASSRTDMNTEAFF. CDR3 nucleotides: TGTGCCAGCAGCCGGACAGACATGAACACTGAAGCTTTCTTT.

There are many counts of this clonotype. The CDR3, as DNA: TGTGCCAGCAGCTCGGGGGACGATACGCAGTATTTT. Protein product: CASSSGDDTQYF. This rearrangement joins TRBV7-3 to TRBJ2-3, with a weak D call TRBD2 (6 bases). This CDR3 region has 12 residues. Between the trimmed V and J ends, which lost 4 bases and 6 bases, there was a span of 8 bases. Per the germline V gene, CDR1 is SGHTA and CDR2 is FQGTGA.

This clonotype was detected many times. The J gene is TRBJ2-7, the V gene TRBV6-5; D is perhaps TRBD1 or TRBD2 (5 bases each). V was trimmed by 1 base and J by 2 bases, leaving 12 bases between them. Germline CDR1 is MNHEY and CDR2 is SVGAGI. This CDR3 is built from 15 residues. In nucleotides, the CDR3 is TGTGCCAGCAGTTACTTGGGGGTACCAACCTACGAGCAGTACTTC. This gives the protein CASSYLGVPTYEQYF.

Comments on this clonotype: A much larger clone is a single base away; this may be a read error. The chain joins TRBV28 to TRBJ2-7; no reliable D call. CDR1 and CDR2 (germline): MDHEN, SYDVKM. CDR3 length: 12 amino acids. The CDR3 loop is CASSRGSYEQHF. DNA of the CDR3: TGTGCCAGCAGCCGCGGTTCCTACGAGCAGCACTTC.

The chain is built from TRBV30 and TRBJ2-7; TRBD1 or TRBD2 may be the D gene (5 bases each). The CDR3 sequence is 13 residues long. Trimming left V 1 base short and J 5 bases short, with 12 bases between. Germline CDR1 reads GTSNPN; CDR2 reads SVGIG (reference sequence). The CDR3 DNA sequence: TGTGCCTGGAGTGACAGGACTCGGGACGAGCAGTACTTC. It specifies CAWSDRTRDEQYF.

About this clonotype: Mismatch with germline at one junction end may stem from a read error. V and J are TRBV24-1 and TRBJ2-3; D is perhaps TRBD2 (5 bases). The CDR3 sequence is 15 residues long. The germline V gene has CDR1 KGHDR and CDR2 SFDVKD. This CDR3 is CASSALPGTTDTQYF. CDR3 nucleotide sequence: TGTGCCTCCAGTGCTTTGCCGGGAACCACAGATACGCAGTATTTT.

There are many counts of this clonotype. This chain uses TRBV25-1 with TRBJ2-7, with D perhaps TRBD1 (6 bases). This CDR3 contains 16 residues. V dropped 0 bases and J dropped 6 bases, with 18 bases sitting between them. Germline-derived CDR1 and CDR2 are MGHDK and SYGVNS. For the CDR3, the DNA is TGTGCCAGCAGTGAATACCGAGGGGGTGGTTCGCTCGAGCAGTACTTC. It codes for CASSEYRGGGSLEQYF.

This clonotype was recorded many times. The J gene is TRBJ2-1, the V gene TRBV7-4; 8 nucleotides agree with TRBD1. After removal of 4 bases from V and 12 bases from J, the junction contained 5 bases not matched to a gene. The CDR3 spans 12 residues. Germline V gives CDR1 SGHVT, CDR2 SQSDAQ. The CDR3 here is CASSSGQGMQFF. CDR3 sequence (DNA): TGTGCCAGCAGCTCCGGACAGGGCATGCAGTTCTTC.

CDR3 loop: CASTEIPAGGLRETQYF. CDR3 in DNA: TGTGCCAGCACCGAAATACCCGCGGGGGGATTAAGAGAGACCCAGTACTTC. V is TRBV7-9 and J is TRBJ2-5; 8 bases fit TRBD2. Trimming at V came to 7 bases and at J to 4 bases, leaving 17 bases not matched to a gene. The germline gives CDR1 SEHNR, CDR2 FQNEAQ (reference sequence). This CDR3 has 17 residues.

Only one count was recorded for this clonotype. A junction end diverges from the germline sequence, so it may reflect a read error. This chain links TRBV27 with TRBJ2-2; 10 nucleotides line up with TRBD1. The V gene's germline CDR1 is MNHEY and CDR2 SMNVEV (reference sequence). The CDR3 runs 18 residues. CDR3 in amino acids: CASCLMGRTGGTTGELFF. The CDR3 DNA follows: TGTGCCAGCTGTTTGATGGGGAGGACAGGGGGAACTACCGGGGAGCTGTTTTTT.

This clonotype was seen more than once but under ten times. The chain joins TRBV7-9 to TRBJ1-4; 8 bases align to TRBD1. The CDR3 length is 16 residues. From germline, CDR1 is SEHNR and CDR2 FQNEAQ (reference sequence). The V and J ends lost 3 bases and 8 bases, in that order; junction bases with no gene match: 11. This CDR3 is CASSFSLDRDGEKLFF. DNA of the CDR3: TGTGCCAGCAGCTTTAGCTTGGACAGGGACGGGGAAAAACTGTTTTTT.

With regard to this clonotype: The junction and the germline gene differ at one end; a read error may be behind it. The chain couples TRBV7-8 to TRBJ2-7; 8 bases match TRBD2. CDR3 length equals 14 residues. CDR1 SGHVS and CDR2 FQNEAQ come from the germline V gene. This CDR3 is CAGSFERGTYEQYF. CDR3 bases: TGTGCCGGCAGCTTTGAGCGGGGGACTTACGAGCAGTACTTC.

This clonotype was detected ten times or more. The J gene is TRBJ1-1, the V gene TRBV28; D is uncertain. This CDR3 has 12 residues. Trimming removed 3 bases at V and 5 bases at J, with 7 bases between. Germline V gene data show CDR1 as MDHEN and CDR2 as SYDVKM. CDR3 protein: CASSFPGTEAFF. CDR3 nucleotide sequence: TGTGCCAGCAGTTTCCCTGGGACTGAAGCTTTCTTT.